Given below is one TCR beta chain in context. The data derive from a study of PD-1 blockade in classical Hodgkin lymphoma. Time point reported: cycle 4 day 1 (C4D1), after five to seven weeks of nivolumab. Every patient was affected by relapse after autologous stem cell transplantation, while exposure to brentuximab vedotin was not uniform. Here immunoSEQ multiplex PCR was the method, and the copy in TCRdb shows in-frame clones only, minus some. This sample yields about 25,000 clones, of which 72% are seen a single time; 30% belongs to the top ten. This CDR3 has 13 amino acids. The V gene end was trimmed by 6 bases and the J gene end by 9 bases; junction bases not matched to a gene: 8. Germline V gene sequence: CDR1 MNHEY, CDR2 SVGAGI.

This chain links TRBV6-5 with TRBJ1-5; 7 positions match TRBD1. This TCR came from a human donor with classical Hodgkin lymphoma. The input for sequencing was peripheral blood mononuclear cells (PBMCs), taken before the fourth cycle of nivolumab. The CDR3 sequence: CASRGQWDRPQHF. Here the CDR3 DNA reads TGTGCCAGCAGGGGACAGTGGGATCGGCCCCAGCATTTT.